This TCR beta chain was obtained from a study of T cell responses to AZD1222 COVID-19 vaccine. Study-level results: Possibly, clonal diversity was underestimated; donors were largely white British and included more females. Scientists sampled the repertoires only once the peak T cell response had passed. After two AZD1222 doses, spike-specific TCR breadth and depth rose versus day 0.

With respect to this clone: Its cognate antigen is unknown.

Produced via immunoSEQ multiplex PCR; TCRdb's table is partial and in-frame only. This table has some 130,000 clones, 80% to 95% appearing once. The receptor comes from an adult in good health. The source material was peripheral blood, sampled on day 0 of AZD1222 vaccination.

The CDR3: CASTAVSTYNSPLHF. The CDR3 bases are TGTGCCAGCACCGCCGTTAGCACCTATAATTCACCCCTCCACTTT. The chain recombines TRBV27 with TRBJ1-6; D is uncertain. V was clipped by 7 bases and J by 2 bases, with 12 bases between them. This CDR3 has 15 residues. Germline-derived CDR1 and CDR2 are MNHEY and SMNVEV (reference sequence).